The rows below give T cell receptor beta chains drawn from one sample of a study of blood T cell repertoires in COVID-19. Profiling relied on immunoSEQ multiplex PCR, and the TCRdb table lists in-frame clones only, not all of them. The sample has roughly 390,000 clones, roughly 85% seen once. Sequenced sample: peripheral blood. These receptors were taken from a woman younger than 35 with acute or convalescent COVID-19. CDR3s include the opening cysteine and the closing phenylalanine or tryptophan. The order of the fields is D gene, V gene, J gene, clone size, CDR3 DNA, CDR3 protein. A D gene is named only where the DNA matches it firmly. Size tells how often a clone was seen (once, few, many) or the class of an expanded clone, and some rows leave it out.

TRBD1	TRBV11-2	TRBJ2-6	-	TGTGCCAGCAGCCCGCTCCCGGCAGGGGGCCCTGGGGCCAACGTCCTGACTTTC	CASSPLPAGGPGANVLTF
-	TRBV5-1	TRBJ2-1	-	TGCGCCAGCAGCTTGGATGAGGGCCGGGCGAATGAGCAGTTCTTC	CASSLDEGRANEQFF
-	TRBV5-1	TRBJ2-5	-	TGCGCCAGCGGCCGGGACACTGGGGAGACCCAGTACTTC	CASGRDTGETQYF
TRBD1	TRBV14	TRBJ1-1	-	TGTGCCAGCAGCCCAGATTGGGACAGTTCAGCTTTCTTT	CASSPDWDSSAFF
TRBD2	TRBV7-3	TRBJ2-7	-	TGTGCCAGCAGCGTGGGGGTAGCGGGATTCTACGAGCAGTACTTC	CASSVGVAGFYEQYF
-	TRBV15	TRBJ2-7	few	TGTGCCACCAGCAGAGAACAGGGCTACGAGCAGTACTTC	CATSREQGYEQYF
-	TRBV11-2	TRBJ2-6	-	TGTGCCAGCAGCTTAAAACCCAACACAACTGGGGCCAACGTCCTGACTTTC	CASSLKPNTTGANVLTF
TRBD1	TRBV18	TRBJ1-2	-	TGTGCCAGCTCACCACCGGGACAGTTGTTGTATGGCTACACCTTC	CASSPPGQLLYGYTF
-	TRBV20-1	TRBJ2-7	-	TGCAGTGCTAGAGCGGGGTACGAGCAGTACTTC	CSARAGYEQYF
-	TRBV9	TRBJ1-1	-	TGTGCCAGCAGCGTAGATCCAGGGAGGCCTGAAGCTTTCTTT	CASSVDPGRPEAFF
-	TRBV30	TRBJ2-3	-	TGTGCCTGGACGATAACTGCTTGGGATACGCAGTATTTT	CAWTITAWDTQYF
TRBD2	TRBV9	TRBJ2-3	-	TGTGCCAGCAGCGACCCCCGGGGTGTAGCGGGGGGGCCGACCATCCTTTCGACAGATACGCAGTATTTT	CASSDPRGVAGGPTILSTDTQYF